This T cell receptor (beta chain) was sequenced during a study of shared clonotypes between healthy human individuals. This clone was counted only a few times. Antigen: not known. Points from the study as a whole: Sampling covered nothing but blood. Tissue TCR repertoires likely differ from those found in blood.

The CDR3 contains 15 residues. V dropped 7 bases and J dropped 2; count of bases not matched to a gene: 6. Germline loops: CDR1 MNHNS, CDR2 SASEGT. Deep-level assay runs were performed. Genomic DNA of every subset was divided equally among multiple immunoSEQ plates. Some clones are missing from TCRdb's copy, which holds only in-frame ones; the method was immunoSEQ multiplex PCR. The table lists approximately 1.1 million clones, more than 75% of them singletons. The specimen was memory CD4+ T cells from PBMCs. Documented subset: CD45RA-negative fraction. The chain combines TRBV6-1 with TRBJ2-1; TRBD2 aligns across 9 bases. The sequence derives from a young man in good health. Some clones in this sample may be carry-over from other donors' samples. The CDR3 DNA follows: TGTGCCAGCAATAGACTAGCGGAACCCTACAATGAGCAGTTCTTC. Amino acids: CASNRLAEPYNEQFF.